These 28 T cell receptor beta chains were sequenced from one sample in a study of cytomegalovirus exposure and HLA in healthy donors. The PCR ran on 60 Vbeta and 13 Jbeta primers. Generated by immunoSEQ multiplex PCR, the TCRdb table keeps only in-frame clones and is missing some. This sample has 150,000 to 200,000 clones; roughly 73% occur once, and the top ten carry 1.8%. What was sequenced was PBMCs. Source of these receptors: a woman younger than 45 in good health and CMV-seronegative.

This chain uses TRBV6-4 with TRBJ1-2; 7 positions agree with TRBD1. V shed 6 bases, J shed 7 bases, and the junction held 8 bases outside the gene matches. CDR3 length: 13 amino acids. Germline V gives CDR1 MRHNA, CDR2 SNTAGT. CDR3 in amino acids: CASRGQPGGGYTF. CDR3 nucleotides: TGTGCCAGCAGGGGACAGCCTGGGGGTGGCTACACCTTC.

The DNA for the CDR3 is TGTGCCAGCAGCGTAGGCAGCGGGAGTAAGCAAGAGACCCAGTACTTC. Translation gives CASSVGSGSKQETQYF. The rearrangement links TRBV9 to TRBJ2-5, with 8 bases aligning to TRBD2. The CDR3 runs 16 residues. V was clipped by 0 bases and J by 2 bases; unmatched bases: 6. The V gene's germline CDR1 is SGDLS and CDR2 YYNGEE.

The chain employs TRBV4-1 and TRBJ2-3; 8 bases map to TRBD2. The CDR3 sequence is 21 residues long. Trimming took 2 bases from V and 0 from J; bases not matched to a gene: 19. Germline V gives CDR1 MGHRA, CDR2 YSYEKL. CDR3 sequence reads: CASSQWIGGGPPLTSTDTQYF. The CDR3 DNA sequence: TGCGCCAGCAGCCAATGGATTGGCGGGGGGCCTCCCCTGACTAGCACAGATACGCAGTATTTT.

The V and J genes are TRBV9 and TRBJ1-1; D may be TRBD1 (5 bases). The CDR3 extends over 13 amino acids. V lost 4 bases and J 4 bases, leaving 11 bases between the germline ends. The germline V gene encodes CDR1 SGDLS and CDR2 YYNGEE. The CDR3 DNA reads TGTGCCAGCAGCCAGGGACTGTCCACTGAAGCTTTCTTT. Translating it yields CASSQGLSTEAFF.

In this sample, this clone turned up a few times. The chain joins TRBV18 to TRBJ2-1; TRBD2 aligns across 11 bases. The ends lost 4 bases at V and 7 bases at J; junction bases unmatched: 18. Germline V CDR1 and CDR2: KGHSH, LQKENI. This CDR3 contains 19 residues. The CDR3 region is CASSHSILAGGPIPNEQFF. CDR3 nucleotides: TGTGCCAGCTCACATAGTATCCTAGCGGGAGGACCTATACCAAATGAGCAGTTCTTC.

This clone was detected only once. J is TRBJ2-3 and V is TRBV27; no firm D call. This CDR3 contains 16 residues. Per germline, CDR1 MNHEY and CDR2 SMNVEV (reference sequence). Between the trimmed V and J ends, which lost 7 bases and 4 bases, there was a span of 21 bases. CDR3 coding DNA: TGTGCCAGCACCCCCACTTGGGTGGTGGCGGCAGATACGCAGTATTTT. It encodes CASTPTWVVAADTQYF.

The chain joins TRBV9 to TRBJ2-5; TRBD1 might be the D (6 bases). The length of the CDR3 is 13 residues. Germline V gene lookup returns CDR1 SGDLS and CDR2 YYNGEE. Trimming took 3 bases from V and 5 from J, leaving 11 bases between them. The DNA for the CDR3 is TGTGCCAGCAGCGGACGAAGGGGGGAGACCCAGTACTTC. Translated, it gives CASSGRRGETQYF.

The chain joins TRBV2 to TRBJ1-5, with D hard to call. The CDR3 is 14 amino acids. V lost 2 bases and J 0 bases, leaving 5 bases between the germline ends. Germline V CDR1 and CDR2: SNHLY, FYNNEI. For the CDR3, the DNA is TGTGCCAGCAGTGAAATCCGTAGCAATCAGCCCCAGCATTTT. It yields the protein CASSEIRSNQPQHF.

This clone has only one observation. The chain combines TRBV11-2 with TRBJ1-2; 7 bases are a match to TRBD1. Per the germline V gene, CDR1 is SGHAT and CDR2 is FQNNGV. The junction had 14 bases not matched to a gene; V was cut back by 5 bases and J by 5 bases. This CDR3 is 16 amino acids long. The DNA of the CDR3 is TGTGCCAGCAGCCCCATACAGGGGCGCCACGGATATGGCTACACCTTC. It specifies CASSPIQGRHGYGYTF.

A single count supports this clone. The CDR3 nucleotides read TGCAGCGTCTGGGGGGGGCAATTGAACACTGAAGCTTTCTTT. Its translation is CSVWGGQLNTEAFF. The V and J genes are TRBV29-1 and TRBJ1-1; D possibly corresponds to TRBD1 (6 bases). V was clipped by 6 bases and J by 0 bases, with 14 bases between them. The length of the CDR3 is 14 residues. The V gene's germline CDR1 is SQVTM and CDR2 ANQGSEA.

As DNA, the CDR3 is TGTGCCAGCAGCTTTCCCCTAGCTGGGAATGAGCAGTTCTTC. The encoded protein is CASSFPLAGNEQFF. The rearrangement links TRBV7-2 to TRBJ2-1, with D perhaps TRBD2 (5 bases). Trimming pared 3 bases from V and 7 bases from J, leaving 13 bases between. CDR3 length equals 14 residues. Germline CDR1 reads SGHTA; CDR2 reads FQGNSA.

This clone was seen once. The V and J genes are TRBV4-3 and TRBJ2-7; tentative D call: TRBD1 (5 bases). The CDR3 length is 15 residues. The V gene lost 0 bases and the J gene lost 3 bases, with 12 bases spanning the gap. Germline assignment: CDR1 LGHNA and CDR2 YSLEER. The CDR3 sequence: CASSQDPGPLYEQYF. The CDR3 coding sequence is TGCGCCAGCAGCCAAGACCCAGGGCCCCTCTACGAGCAGTACTTC.

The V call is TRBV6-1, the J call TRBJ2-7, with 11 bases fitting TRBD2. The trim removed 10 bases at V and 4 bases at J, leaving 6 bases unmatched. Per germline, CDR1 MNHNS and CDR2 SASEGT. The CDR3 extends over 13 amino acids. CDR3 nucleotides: TGTGCCACCGCGGTAGCGGGAGGGTACGAGCAGTACTTC. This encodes CATAVAGGYEQYF.

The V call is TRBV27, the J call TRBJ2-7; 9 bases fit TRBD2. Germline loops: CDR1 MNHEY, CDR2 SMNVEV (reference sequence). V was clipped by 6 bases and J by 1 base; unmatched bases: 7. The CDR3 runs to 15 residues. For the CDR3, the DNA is TGTGCCAGCAGACTCAGACTAGCGGTATCCTACGAGCAGTACTTC. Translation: CASRLRLAVSYEQYF.

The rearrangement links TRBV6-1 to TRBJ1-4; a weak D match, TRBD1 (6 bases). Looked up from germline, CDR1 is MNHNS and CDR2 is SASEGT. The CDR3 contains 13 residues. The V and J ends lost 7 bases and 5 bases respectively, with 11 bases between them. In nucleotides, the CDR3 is TGTGCCAGCACCTTAACAGGGAATGAAAAACTGTTTTTT. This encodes CASTLTGNEKLFF.

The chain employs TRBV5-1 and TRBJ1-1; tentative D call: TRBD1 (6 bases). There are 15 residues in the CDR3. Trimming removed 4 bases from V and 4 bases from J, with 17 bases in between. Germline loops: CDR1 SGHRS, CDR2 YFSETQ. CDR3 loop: CASSVNRERLTEAFF. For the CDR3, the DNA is TGCGCCAGCAGCGTTAACAGGGAAAGGCTCACTGAAGCTTTCTTT.

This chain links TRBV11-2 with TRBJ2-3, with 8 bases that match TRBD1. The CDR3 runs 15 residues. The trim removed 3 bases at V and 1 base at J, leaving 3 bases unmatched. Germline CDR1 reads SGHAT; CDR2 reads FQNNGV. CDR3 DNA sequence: TGTGCCAGCAGCTTTTCGGGACAGGGCACAGATACGCAGTATTTT. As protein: CASSFSGQGTDTQYF.

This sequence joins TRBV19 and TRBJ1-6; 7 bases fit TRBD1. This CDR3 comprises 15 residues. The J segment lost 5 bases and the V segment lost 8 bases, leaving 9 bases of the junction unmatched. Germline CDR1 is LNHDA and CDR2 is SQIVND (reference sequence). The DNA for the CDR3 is TGTGCCAGTCGATCAACAGGGGCGAATAATTCACCCCTCCACTTT. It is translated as CASRSTGANNSPLHF.

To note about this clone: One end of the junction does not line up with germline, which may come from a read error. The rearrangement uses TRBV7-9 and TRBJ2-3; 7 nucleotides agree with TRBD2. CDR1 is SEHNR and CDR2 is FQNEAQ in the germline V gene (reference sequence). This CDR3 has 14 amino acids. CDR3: CASSSNTNRDYSIF. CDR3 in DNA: TGTGCCAGCAGCTCAAATACGAACCGGGACTATAGTATTTTT.

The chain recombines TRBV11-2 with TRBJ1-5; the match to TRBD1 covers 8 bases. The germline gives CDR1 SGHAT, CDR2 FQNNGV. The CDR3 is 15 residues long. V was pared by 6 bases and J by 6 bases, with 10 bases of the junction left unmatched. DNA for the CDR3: TGTGCCAGCAGTCCTGACAGGGGCTGGGCTCAGCCCCAGCATTTT. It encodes CASSPDRGWAQPQHF. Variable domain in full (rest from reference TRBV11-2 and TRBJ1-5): EAGVAQSPRYKIIEKRQSVAFWCNPISGHATLYWYQQILGQGPKLLIQFQNNGVVDDSQLPKDRFSAERLKGVDSTLKIQPAKLEDSAVYLCASSPDRGWAQPQHFGDGTRLSIL.

The CDR3 DNA is TGTGCCAGTAGTATGTCAGGGCGAACCGGGGAGCTGTTTTTT. It yields the protein CASSMSGRTGELFF. The V call is TRBV19, the J call TRBJ2-2, with D possibly being TRBD1 (5 bases). This CDR3 has 14 residues. The ends were cut back, 3 bases at V and 5 bases at J, with 10 bases in the middle. Germline lookup yields CDR1 LNHDA and CDR2 SQIVND (reference sequence).

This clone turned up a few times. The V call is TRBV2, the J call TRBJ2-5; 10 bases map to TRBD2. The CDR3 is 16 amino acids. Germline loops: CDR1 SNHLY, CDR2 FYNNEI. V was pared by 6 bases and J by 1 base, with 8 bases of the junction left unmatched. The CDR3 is CASRFRTSGLQETQYF. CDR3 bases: TGTGCCAGCAGATTCAGGACTAGCGGACTCCAAGAGACCCAGTACTTC.

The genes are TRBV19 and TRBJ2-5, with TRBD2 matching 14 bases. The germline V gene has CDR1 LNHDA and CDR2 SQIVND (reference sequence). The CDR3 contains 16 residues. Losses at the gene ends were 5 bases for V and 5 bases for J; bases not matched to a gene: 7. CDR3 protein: CASSQTSGGVPETQYF. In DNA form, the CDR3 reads TGTGCCAGTAGTCAGACTAGCGGGGGGGTCCCGGAGACCCAGTACTTC.

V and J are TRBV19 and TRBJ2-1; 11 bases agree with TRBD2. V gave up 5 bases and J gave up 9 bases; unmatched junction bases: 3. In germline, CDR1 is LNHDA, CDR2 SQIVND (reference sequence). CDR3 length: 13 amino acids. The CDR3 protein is CASSATSGGEQFF. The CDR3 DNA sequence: TGTGCCAGTAGTGCAACTAGCGGGGGTGAGCAGTTCTTC.

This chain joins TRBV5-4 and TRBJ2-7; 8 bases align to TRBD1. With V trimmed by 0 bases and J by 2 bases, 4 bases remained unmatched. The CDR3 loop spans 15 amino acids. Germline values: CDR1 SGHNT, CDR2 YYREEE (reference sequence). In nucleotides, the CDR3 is TGTGCCAGCAGCTTGGGTGTGGGACAGGCCTACGAGCAGTACTTC. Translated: CASSLGVGQAYEQYF.

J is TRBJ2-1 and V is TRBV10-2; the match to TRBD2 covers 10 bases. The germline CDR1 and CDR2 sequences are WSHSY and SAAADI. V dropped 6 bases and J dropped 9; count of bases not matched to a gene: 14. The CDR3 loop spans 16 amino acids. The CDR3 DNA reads TGCGCCAGCAGGAGCCCGGGGCTAGCGGGGGTCTGTGAGCAGTTCTTC. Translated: CASRSPGLAGVCEQFF.

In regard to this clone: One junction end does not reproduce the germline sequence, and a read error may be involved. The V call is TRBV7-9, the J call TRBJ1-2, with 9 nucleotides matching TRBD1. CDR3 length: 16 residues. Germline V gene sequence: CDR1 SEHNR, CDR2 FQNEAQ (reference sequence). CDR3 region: CSSSLMDRGPSYGYTF. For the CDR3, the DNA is TGTTCCAGCAGCTTAATGGACAGGGGCCCCTCCTATGGCTACACCTTC.

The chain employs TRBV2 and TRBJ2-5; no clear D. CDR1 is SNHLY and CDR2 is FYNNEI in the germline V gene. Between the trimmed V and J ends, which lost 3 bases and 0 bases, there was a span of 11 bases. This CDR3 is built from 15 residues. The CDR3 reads CASSDMGAYQETQYF. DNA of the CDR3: TGTGCCAGCAGTGATATGGGCGCGTACCAAGAGACCCAGTACTTC.